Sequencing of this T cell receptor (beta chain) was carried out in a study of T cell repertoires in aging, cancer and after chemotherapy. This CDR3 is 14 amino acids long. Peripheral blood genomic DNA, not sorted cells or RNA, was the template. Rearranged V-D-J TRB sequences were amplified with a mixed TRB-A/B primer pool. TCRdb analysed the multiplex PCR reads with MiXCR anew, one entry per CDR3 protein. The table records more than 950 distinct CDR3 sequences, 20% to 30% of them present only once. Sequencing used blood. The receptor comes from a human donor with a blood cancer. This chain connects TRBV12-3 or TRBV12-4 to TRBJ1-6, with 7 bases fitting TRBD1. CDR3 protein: CASGSTGLNSPLHF. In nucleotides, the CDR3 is TGTGCTAGTGGCTCGACAGGGTTGAATTCACCCCTCCACTTT.